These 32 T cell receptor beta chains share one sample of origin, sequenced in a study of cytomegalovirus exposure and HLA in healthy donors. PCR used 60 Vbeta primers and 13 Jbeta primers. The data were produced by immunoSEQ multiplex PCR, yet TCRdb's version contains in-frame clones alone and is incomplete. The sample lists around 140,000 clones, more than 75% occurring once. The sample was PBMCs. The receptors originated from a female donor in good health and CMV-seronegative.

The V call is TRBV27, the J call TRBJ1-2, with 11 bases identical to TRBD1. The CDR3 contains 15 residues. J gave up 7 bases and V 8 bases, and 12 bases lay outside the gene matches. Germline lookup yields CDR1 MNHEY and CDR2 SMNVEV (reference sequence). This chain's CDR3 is CASFPGTGGRGGYTF. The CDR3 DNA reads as TGTGCCAGCTTCCCCGGGACAGGGGGGCGAGGTGGCTACACCTTC.

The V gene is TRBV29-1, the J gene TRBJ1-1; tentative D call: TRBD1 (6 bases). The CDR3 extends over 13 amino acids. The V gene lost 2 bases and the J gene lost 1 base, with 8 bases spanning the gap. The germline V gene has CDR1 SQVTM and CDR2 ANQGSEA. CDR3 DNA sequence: TGCAGCGTTGAACAGGGGACGAACACTGAAGCTTTCTTT. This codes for CSVEQGTNTEAFF.

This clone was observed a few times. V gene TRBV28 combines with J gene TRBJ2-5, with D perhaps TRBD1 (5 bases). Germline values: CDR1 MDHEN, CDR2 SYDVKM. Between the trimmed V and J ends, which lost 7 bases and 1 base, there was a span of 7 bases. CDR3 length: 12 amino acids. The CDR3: CASKGFQETQYF. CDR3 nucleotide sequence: TGTGCCAGCAAGGGGTTCCAAGAGACCCAGTACTTC.

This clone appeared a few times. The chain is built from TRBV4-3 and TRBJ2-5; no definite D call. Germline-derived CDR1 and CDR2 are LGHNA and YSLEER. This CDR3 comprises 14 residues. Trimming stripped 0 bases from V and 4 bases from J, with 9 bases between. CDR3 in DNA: TGCGCCAGCAGCCAAGACAGAAATGCAGAGACCCAGTACTTC. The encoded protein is CASSQDRNAETQYF.

The CDR3 spells CASSLTGDSGNTIYF. CDR3 DNA: TGTGCCAGCAGCTTAACGGGAGACTCTGGAAACACCATATATTTT. This rearrangement joins TRBV7-2 to TRBJ1-3; D gene unclear. CDR3 length: 15 amino acids. Germline V gives CDR1 SGHTA, CDR2 FQGNSA. The V end was cut by 2 bases, the J end by 0 bases, with 8 bases between.

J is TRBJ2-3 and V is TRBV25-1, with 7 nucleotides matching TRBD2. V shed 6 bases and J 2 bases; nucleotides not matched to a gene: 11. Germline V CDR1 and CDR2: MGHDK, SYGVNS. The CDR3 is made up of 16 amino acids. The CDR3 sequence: CASSTGGTYLTDTQYF. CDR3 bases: TGTGCCAGCAGCACGGGAGGCACATACCTCACAGATACGCAGTATTTT.

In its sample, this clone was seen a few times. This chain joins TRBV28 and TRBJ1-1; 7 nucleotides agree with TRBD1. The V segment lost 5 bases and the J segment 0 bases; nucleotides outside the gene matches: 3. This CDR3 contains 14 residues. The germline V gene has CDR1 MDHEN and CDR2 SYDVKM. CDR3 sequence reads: CASSEGQMNTEAFF. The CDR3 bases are TGTGCCAGCAGTGAGGGACAGATGAACACTGAAGCTTTCTTT.

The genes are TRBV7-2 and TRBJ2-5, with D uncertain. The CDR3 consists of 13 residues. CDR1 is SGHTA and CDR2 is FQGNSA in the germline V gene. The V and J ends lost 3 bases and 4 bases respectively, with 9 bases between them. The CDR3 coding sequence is TGTGCCAGCAGCTTTCCGGAGAGAGAGACCCAGTACTTC. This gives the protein CASSFPERETQYF. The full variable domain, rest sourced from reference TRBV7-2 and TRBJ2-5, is GAGVSQSPSNKVTEKGKDVELRCDPISGHTALYWYRQSLGQGLEFLIYFQGNSAPDKSGLPSDRFSAERTGGSVSTLTIQRTQQEDSAVYLCASSFPERETQYFGPGTRLLVL.

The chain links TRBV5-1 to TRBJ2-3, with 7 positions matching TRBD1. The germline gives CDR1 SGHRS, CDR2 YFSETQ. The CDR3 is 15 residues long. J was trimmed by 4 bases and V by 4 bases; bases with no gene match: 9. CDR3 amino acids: CASSTPETGSDTQYF. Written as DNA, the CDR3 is TGCGCCAGCAGCACCCCGGAGACAGGGTCAGATACGCAGTATTTT.

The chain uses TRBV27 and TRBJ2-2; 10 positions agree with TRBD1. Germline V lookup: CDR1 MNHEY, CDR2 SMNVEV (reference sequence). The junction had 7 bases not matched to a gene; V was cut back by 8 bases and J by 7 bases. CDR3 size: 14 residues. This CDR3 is CASHRTGGIGELFF. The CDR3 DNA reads TGTGCCAGCCACCGGACAGGGGGGATCGGGGAGCTGTTTTTT.

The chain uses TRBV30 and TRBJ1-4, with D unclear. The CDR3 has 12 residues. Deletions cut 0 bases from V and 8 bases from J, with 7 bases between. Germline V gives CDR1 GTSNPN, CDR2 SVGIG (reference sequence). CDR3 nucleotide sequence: TGTGCCTGGAGTGTGGTTAGAGAAAAACTGTTTTTT. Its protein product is CAWSVVREKLFF. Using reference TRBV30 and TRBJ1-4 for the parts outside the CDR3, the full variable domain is SQTIHQWPATLVQPVGSPLSLECTVEGTSNPNLYWYRQAAGRGLQLLFYSVGIGQISSEVPQNLSASRPQDRQFILSSKKLLLSDSGFYLCAWSVVREKLFFGSGTQLSVL.

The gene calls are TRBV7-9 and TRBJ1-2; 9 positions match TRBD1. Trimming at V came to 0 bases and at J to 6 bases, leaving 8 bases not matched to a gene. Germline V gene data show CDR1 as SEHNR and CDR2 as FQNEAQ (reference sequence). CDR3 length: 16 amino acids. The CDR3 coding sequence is TGTGCCAGCAGCTTAGCGGGACAGGGAGTAGTGGATGGCTACACCTTC. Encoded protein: CASSLAGQGVVDGYTF.

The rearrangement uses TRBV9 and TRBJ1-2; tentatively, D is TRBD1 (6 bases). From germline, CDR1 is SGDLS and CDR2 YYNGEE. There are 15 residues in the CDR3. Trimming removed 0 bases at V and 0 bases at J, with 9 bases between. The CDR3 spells CASSVGTAPNYGYTF. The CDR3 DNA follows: TGTGCCAGCAGCGTAGGGACAGCTCCTAACTATGGCTACACCTTC.

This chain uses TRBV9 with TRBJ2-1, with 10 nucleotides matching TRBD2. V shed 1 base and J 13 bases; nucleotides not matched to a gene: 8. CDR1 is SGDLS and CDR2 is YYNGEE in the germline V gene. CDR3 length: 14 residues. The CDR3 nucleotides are TGTGCCAGCAGCGTACTAGCGGGAGAACTTGTTCAGTTCTTC. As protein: CASSVLAGELVQFF.

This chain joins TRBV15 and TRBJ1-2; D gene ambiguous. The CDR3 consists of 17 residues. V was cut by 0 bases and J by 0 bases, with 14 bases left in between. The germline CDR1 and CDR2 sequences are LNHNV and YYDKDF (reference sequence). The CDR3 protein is CATSRDYQIAANYGYTF. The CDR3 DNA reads TGTGCCACCAGCAGAGATTATCAGATTGCAGCTAACTATGGCTACACCTTC.

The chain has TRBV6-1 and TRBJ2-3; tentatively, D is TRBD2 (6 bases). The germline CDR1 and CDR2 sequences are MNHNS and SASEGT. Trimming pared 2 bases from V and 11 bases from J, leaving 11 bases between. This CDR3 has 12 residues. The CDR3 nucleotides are TGTGCCAGCAGTGAACGTCGGGGGAGGCAGTATTTT. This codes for CASSERRGRQYF.

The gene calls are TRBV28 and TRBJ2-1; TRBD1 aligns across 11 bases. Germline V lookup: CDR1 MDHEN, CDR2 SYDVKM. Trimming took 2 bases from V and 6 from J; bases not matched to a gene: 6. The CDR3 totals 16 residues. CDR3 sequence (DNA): TGTGCCAGCAGTTTACTTGTGGGACAGGGGGGCAATGAGCAGTTCTTC. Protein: CASSLLVGQGGNEQFF.

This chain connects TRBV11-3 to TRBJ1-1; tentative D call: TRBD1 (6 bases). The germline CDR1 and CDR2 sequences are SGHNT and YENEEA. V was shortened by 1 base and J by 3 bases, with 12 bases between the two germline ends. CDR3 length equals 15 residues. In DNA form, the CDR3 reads TGTGCCAGCAGCTTAGGGGTAGGGGGGGACACTGAAGCTTTCTTT. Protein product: CASSLGVGGDTEAFF.

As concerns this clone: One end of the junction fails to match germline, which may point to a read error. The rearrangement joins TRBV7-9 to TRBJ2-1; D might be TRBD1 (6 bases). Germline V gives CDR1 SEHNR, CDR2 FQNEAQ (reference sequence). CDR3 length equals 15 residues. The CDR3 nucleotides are TGTGCCAGCAGCCCCACAGGGCTCTCCAACAATGAGCAGTTCTTC. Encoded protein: CASSPTGLSNNEQFF.

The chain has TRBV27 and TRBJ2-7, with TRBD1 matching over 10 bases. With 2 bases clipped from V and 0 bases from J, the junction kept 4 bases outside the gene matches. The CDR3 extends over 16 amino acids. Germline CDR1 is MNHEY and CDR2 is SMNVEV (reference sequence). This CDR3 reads CASSLGDRGLSYEQYF. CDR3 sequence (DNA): TGTGCCAGCAGTTTAGGGGACAGGGGCCTCTCCTACGAGCAGTACTTC.

The CDR3 reads CASSDLAGVGNEQFF. Here the CDR3 DNA reads TGTGCCAGTAGTGACCTAGCGGGAGTCGGCAATGAGCAGTTCTTC. The chain couples TRBV19 to TRBJ2-1; 10 positions agree with TRBD2. The J segment lost 6 bases and the V segment lost 5 bases, leaving 7 bases of the junction unmatched. Germline CDR1 is LNHDA and CDR2 is SQIVND (reference sequence). The CDR3 runs 15 residues.

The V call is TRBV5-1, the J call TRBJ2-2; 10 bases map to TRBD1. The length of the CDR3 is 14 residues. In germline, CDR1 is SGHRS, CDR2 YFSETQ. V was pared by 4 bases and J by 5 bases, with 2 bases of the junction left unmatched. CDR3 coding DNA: TGCGCCAGCAGCCCGGGACAGGGGACCGGGGAGCTGTTTTTT. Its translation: CASSPGQGTGELFF.

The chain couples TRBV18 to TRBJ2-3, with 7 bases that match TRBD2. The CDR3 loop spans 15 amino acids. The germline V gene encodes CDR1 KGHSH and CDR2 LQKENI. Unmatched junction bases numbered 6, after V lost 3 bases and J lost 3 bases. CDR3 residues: CASSPREKGTDTQYF. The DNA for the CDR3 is TGTGCCAGCTCACCGCGGGAGAAAGGTACAGATACGCAGTATTTT.

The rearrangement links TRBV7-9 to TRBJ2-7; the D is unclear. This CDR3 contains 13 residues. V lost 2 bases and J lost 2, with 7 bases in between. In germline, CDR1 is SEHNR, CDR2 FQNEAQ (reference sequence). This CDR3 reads CASSLTRAYEQYF. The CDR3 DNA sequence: TGTGCCAGCAGCTTAACACGGGCCTACGAGCAGTACTTC.

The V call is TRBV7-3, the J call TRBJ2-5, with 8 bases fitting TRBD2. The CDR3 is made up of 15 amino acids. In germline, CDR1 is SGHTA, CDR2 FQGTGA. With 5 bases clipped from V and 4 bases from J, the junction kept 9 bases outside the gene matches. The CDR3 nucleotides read TGTGCCAGCAGCGACCGGGGGGGCGGAGGAGAGACCCAGTACTTC. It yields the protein CASSDRGGGGETQYF.

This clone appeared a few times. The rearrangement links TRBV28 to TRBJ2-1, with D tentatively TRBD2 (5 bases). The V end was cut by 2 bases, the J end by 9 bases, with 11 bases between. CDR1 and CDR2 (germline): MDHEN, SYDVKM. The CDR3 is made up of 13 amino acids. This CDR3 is CASSLHGSGEQFF. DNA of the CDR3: TGTGCCAGCAGTTTACATGGGAGTGGTGAGCAGTTCTTC.

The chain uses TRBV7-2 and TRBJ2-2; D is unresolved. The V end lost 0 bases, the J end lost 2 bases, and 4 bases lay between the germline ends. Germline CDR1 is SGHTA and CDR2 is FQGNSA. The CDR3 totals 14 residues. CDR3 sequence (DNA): TGTGCCAGCAGCTTAGCCCCAAACACCGGGGAGCTGTTTTTT. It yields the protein CASSLAPNTGELFF.

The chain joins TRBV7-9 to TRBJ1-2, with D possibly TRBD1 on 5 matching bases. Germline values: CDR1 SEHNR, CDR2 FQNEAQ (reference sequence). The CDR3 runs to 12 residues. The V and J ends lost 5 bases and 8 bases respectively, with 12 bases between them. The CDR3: CASSRTREGYTF. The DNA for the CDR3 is TGTGCCAGCAGCAGAACCAGGGAAGGCTACACCTTC.

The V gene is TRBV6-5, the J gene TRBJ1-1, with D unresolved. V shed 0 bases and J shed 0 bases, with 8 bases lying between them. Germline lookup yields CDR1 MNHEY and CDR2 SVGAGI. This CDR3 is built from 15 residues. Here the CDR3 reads CASSYSAGMNTEAFF. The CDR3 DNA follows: TGTGCCAGCAGTTACTCAGCAGGCATGAACACTGAAGCTTTCTTT.

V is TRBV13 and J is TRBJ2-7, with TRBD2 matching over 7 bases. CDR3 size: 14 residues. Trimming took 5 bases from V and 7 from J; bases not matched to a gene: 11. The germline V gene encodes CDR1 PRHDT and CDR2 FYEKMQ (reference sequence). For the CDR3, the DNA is TGTGCCAGCAGCCCAGCGGGACGACCGGGTGAGCAGTACTTC. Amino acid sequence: CASSPAGRPGEQYF.

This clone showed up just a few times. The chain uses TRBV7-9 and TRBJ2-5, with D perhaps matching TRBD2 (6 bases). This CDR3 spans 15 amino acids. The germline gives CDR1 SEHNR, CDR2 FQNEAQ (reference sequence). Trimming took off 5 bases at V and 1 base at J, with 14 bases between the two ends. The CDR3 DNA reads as TGTGCCAGCAGCCCCGGGAGACAGTTCCAAGAGACCCAGTACTTC. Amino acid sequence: CASSPGRQFQETQYF.

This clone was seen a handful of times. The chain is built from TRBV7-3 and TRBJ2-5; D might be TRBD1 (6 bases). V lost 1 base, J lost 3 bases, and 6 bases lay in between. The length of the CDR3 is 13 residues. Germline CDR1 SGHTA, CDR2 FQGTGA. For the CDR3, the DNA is TGTGCCAGCAGCTTAAACAGGGAAGAGACCCAGTACTTC. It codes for CASSLNREETQYF. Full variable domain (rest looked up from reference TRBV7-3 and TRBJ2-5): GAGVSQTPSNKVTEKGKYVELRCDPISGHTALYWYRQSLGQGPEFLIYFQGTGAADDSGLPNDRFFAVRPEGSVSTLKIQRTERGDSAVYLCASSLNREETQYFGPGTRLLVL.